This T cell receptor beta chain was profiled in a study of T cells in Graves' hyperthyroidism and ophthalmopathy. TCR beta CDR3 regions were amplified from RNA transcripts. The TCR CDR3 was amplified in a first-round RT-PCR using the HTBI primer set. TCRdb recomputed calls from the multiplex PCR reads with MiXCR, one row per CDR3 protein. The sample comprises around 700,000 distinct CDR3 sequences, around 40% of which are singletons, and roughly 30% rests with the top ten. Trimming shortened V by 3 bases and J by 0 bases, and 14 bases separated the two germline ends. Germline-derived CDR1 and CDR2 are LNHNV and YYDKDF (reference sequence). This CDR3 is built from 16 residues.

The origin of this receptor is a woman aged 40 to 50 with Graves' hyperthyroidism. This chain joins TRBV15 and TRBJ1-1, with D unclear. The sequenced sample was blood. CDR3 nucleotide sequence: TGTGCCACCAGCAGTGACCCCCCACTCATGAACACTGAAGCTTTCTTT. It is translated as CATSSDPPLMNTEAFF.